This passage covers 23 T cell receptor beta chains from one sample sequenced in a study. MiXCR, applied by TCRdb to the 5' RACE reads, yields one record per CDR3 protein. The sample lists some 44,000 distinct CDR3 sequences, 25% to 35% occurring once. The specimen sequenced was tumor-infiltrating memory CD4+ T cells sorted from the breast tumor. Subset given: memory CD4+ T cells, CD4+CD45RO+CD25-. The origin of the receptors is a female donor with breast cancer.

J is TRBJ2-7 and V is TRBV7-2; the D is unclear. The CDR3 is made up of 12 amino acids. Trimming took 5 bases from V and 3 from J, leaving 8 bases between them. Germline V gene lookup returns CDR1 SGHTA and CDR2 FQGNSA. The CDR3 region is CASSPSYYEQYF. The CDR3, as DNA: TGTGCCAGCAGCCCCTCCTACTACGAGCAGTACTTC.

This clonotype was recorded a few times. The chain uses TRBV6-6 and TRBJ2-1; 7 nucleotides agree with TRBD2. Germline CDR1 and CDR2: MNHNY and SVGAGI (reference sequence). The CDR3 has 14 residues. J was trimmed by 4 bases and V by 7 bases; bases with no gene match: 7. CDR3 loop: CASMGQGLYNEQFF. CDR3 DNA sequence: TGTGCCAGCATGGGGCAGGGACTATACAATGAGCAGTTCTTC.

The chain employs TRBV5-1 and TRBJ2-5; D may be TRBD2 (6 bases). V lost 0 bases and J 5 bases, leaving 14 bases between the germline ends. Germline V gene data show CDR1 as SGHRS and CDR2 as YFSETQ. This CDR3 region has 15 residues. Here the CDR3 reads CASSLDTRGMETQYF. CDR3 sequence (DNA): TGCGCCAGCAGCTTGGATACTCGGGGGATGGAGACCCAGTACTTC.

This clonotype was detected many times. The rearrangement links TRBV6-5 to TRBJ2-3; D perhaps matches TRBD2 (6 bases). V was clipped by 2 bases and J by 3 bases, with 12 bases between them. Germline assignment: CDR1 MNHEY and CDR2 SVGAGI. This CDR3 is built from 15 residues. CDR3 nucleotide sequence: TGTGCCAGCAGTTACCTCGGGGGTTCGACAGATACGCAGTATTTT. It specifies CASSYLGGSTDTQYF.

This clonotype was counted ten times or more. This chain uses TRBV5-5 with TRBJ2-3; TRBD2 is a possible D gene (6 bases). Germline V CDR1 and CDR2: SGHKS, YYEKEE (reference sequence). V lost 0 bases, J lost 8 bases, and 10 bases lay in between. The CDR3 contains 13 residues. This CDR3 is CASSLEGGGTQYF. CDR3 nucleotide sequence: TGTGCCAGCAGCTTGGAGGGAGGAGGTACGCAGTATTTT.

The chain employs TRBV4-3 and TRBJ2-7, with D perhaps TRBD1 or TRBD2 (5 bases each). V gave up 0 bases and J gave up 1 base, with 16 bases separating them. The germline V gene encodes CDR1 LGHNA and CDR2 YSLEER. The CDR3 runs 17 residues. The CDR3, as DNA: TGCGCCAGCAGCCAAGAATTCATTGGGGGACGGTCCTACGAGCAGTACTTC. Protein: CASSQEFIGGRSYEQYF.

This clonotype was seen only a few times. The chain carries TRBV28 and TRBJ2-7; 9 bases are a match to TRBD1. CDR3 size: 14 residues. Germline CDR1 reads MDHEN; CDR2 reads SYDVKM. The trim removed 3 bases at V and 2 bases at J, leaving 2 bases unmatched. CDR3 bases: TGTGCCAGCAGTTTCGGGACAGGGCCCTACGAGCAGTACTTC. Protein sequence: CASSFGTGPYEQYF.

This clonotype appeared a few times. CDR3 in amino acids: CASEHRAGNTIYF. CDR3 sequence (DNA): TGTGCCAGCGAGCATCGTGCTGGAAACACCATATATTTT. The chain is built from TRBV6-1 and TRBJ1-3; D unresolved. Germline V CDR1 and CDR2: MNHNS, SASEGT. V was shortened by 8 bases and J by 2 bases, with 10 bases between the two germline ends. This CDR3 comprises 13 residues.

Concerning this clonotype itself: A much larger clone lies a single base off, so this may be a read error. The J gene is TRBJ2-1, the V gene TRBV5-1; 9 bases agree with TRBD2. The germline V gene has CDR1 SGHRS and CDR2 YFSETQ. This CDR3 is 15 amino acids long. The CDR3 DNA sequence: TGCGCCAGCAGCTTGGGAGTAGCGGGAGCCAATGAGCGGTTCTTC. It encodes CASSLGVAGANERFF.

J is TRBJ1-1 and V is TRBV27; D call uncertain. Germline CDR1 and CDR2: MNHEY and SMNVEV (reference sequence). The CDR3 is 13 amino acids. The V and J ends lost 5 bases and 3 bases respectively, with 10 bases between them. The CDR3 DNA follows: TGTGCCAGCAGTCCCTCGGCGGACACTGAAGCTTTCTTT. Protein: CASSPSADTEAFF.

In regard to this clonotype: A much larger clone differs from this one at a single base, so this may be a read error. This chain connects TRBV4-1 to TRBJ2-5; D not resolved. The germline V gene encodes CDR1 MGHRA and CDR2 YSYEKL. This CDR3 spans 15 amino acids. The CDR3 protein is CASSQDEAQQETRYF. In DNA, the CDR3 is TGCGCCAGCAGCCAAGATGAGGCGCAACAAGAGACCCGGTACTTC.

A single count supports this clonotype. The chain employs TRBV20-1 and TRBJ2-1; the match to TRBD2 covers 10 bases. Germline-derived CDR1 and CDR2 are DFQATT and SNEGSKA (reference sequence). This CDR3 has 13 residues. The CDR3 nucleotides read TGCAGGATAGCGGGAGGCATGGGCAATGAGCAGTTCTTC. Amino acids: CRIAGGMGNEQFF.

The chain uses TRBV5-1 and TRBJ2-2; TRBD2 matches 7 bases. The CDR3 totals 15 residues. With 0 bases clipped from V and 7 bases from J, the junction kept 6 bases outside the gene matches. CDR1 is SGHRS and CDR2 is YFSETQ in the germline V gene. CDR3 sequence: CASSLVAGAVGELFF. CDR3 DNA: TGCGCCAGCAGCTTGGTTGCGGGAGCGGTCGGGGAGCTGTTTTTT.

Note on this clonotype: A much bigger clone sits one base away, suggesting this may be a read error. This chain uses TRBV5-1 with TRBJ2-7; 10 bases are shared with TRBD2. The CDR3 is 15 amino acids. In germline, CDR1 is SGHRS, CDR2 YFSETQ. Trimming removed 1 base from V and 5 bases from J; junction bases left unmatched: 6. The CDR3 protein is CASSLMASGSHEQYF. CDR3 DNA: TGCGCCAGCAGCTTGATGGCTAGCGGGAGTCACGAGCAGTACTTC.

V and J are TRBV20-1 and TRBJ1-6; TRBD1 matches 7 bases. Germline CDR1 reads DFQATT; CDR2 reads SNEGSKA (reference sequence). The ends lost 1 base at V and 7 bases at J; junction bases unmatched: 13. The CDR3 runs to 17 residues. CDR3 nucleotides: TGCAGTGCTAGAGGTCACCAATCCGGGACAGAAAATTCACCCCTCCACTTT. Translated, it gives CSARGHQSGTENSPLHF.

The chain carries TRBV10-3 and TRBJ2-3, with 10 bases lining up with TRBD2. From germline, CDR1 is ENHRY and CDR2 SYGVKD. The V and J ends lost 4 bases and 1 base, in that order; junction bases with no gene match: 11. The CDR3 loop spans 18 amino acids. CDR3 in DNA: TGTGCCATCAGTGGGGGGAGCGGGAGGGACCTACGCACAGATACGCAGTATTTT. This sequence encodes CAISGGSGRDLRTDTQYF.

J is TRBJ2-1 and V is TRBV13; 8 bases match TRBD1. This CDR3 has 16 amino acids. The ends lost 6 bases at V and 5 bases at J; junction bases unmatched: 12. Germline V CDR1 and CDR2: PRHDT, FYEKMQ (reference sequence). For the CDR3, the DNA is TGTGCCAGCAGTCAAGTCAGGGGGCGCTTCGACAATGAGCAGTTCTTC. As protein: CASSQVRGRFDNEQFF.

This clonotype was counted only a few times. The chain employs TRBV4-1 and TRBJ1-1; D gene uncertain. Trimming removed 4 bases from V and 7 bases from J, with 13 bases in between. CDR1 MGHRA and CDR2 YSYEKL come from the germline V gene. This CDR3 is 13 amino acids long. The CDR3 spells CASSPLGRFEAFF. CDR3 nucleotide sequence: TGCGCCAGCAGCCCCCTAGGTCGTTTTGAAGCTTTCTTT.

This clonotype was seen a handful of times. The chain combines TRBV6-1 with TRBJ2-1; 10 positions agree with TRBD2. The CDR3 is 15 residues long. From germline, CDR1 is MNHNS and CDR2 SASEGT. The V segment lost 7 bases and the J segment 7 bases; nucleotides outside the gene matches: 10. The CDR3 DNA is TGTGCCAGCACCCGAGCGGGAGGGTCTCAAAATGAGCAGTTCTTC. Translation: CASTRAGGSQNEQFF.

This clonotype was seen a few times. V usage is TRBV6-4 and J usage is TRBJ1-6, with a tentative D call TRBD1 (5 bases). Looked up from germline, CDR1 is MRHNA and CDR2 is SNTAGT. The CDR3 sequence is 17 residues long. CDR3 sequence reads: CASPGDGLSSYNSPLHF. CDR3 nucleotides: TGTGCATCTCCGGGGGACGGCCTAAGCTCCTATAATTCACCCCTCCACTTT.

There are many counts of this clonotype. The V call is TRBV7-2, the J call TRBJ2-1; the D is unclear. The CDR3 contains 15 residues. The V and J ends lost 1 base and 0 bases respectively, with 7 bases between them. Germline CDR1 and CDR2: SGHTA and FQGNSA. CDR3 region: CASSLDISSYNEQFF. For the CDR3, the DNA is TGTGCCAGCAGCTTAGACATCAGCTCCTACAATGAGCAGTTCTTC. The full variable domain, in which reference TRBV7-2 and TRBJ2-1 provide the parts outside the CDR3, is GAGVSQSPSNKVTEKGKDVELRCDPISGHTALYWYRQSLGQGLEFLIYFQGNSAPDKSGLPSDRFSAERTGGSVSTLTIQRTQQEDSAVYLCASSLDISSYNEQFFGPGTRLTVL.

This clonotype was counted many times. This chain's CDR3 is CASSLGRVAGSYEQYF. The CDR3 DNA reads TGTGCCAGCAGCTTAGGGCGGGTAGCGGGGTCTTACGAGCAGTACTTC. The gene calls are TRBV7-2 and TRBJ2-7; 8 bases fit TRBD2. Germline values: CDR1 SGHTA, CDR2 FQGNSA. Trimming cost V 1 base and J 4 bases; bases outside gene matches: 9. This CDR3 region has 16 residues.

In DNA, the CDR3 is TGCGCCAGCAGCGATAATCGGGGGGCCCTCCAAGAGACCCAGTACTTC. Its protein is CASSDNRGALQETQYF. The genes are TRBV5-1 and TRBJ2-5, with a weak D call TRBD2 (7 bases). This CDR3 contains 16 residues. With 4 bases removed from V and 1 base from J, the gap between germline ends came to 17 bases. Per germline, CDR1 SGHRS and CDR2 YFSETQ. Variable domain in full (rest from reference TRBV5-1 and TRBJ2-5): KAGVTQTPRYLIKTRGQQVTLSCSPISGHRSVSWYQQTPGQGLQFLFEYFSETQRNKGNFPGRFSGRQFSNSRSEMNVSTLELGDSALYLCASSDNRGALQETQYFGPGTRLLVL.